A selection of T cell receptor beta chains follows, all from one sample in a study of molecular identifiers for immune sequencing clone quantification. TCRdb used MiXCR to reprocess the PCR reads, holding one entry per CDR3 protein. The data hold around 470,000 distinct CDR3 sequences, with 25% observed a single time. The sample consisted of naive CD8+ T cells from blood, with Jurkat cell RNA spiked in. The receptors come from a human donor in good health. Some libraries in this study had Jurkat cell RNA spiked in. The CDR3 runs from the conserved cysteine through the conserved F or W. A D gene is named only where the DNA matches it firmly. Some rows have no size entry. The others give once, few or many, or a class for an expanded clone.

j_call v_call clone_size d_call cdr3_aa cdr3_nt
TRBJ2-2 TRBV19 few . CASRDPGYDTGELFF TGTGCCAGTAGAGATCCAGGGTATGACACCGGGGAGCTGTTTTTT
TRBJ1-1 TRBV11-3 . . CASSLRSGNTEAFF TGTGCCAGCAGCTTACGGTCAGGAAACACTGAAGCTTTCTTT
TRBJ2-3 TRBV6-6 many TRBD2 CASSNPGLAITDTQYF TGTGCCAGCAGTAACCCGGGACTAGCGATCACAGATACGCAGTATTTT
TRBJ1-1 TRBV4-3 few . CASSQDMRRGAFF TGCGCCAGCAGCCAAGATATGCGGAGGGGAGCTTTCTTT
TRBJ2-1 TRBV5-6 few . CASSLAPGGHNEQFF TGTGCCAGCAGCTTGGCACCAGGAGGACACAATGAGCAGTTCTTC
TRBJ2-2 TRBV7-9 . . CASSLGVEELFF TGTGCCAGCAGCTTAGGTGTAGAGGAGCTGTTTTTT
TRBJ1-2 TRBV20-1 . . CSASFRSADGYTF TGCAGTGCTAGTTTCCGGTCTGCAGATGGCTACACCTTC
TRBJ2-3 TRBV7-8 many . CASSLGGYGTDTQYF TGTGCCAGCAGCTTAGGTGGATACGGCACAGATACGCAGTATTTT
TRBJ2-1 TRBV6-6 . . CASSMGLGNEQFF TGTGCCAGCAGTATGGGACTGGGGAATGAGCAGTTCTTC
TRBJ1-5 TRBV19 . TRBD1 CASSYTGVVQPQHF TGTGCCAGTAGTTACACAGGGGTGGTCCAGCCCCAGCATTTT
TRBJ2-5 TRBV5-4 many . CASSGRDNQETQYF TGTGCCAGCAGCGGGAGGGACAACCAAGAGACCCAGTACTTC
TRBJ2-1 TRBV30 few . CAWSSYLVGRGNEQFF TGTGCCTGGAGTTCATATCTAGTCGGAAGAGGGAATGAGCAGTTCTTC
TRBJ1-2 TRBV20-1 . . CSASTTVHYGYTF TGCAGTGCTAGCACCACAGTTCACTATGGCTACACCTTC
TRBJ1-1 TRBV29-1 many TRBD1 CSVEGTAEAFF TGCAGCGTTGAGGGGACAGCTGAAGCTTTCTTT
TRBJ2-1 TRBV19 . TRBD2 CASSSVGGGTYNEQFF TGTGCCAGTAGTTCTGTCGGGGGGGGGACCTACAATGAGCAGTTCTTC
TRBJ2-2 TRBV12-3/TRBV12-4 . TRBD2 CASSPGGFNTVELFF TGTGCCAGCTCCCCCGGGGGGTTCAACACCGTGGAGCTGTTTTTT
TRBJ2-3 TRBV28 . . CASSFIAVPIAGDSTDTQYF TGTGCCAGCAGTTTTATCGCGGTCCCCATCGCCGGGGATAGCACAGATACGCAGTATTTT
TRBJ2-2 TRBV7-9 many . CASSLVASVTGELFF TGTGCCAGCAGCTTGGTAGCGTCGGTCACCGGGGAGCTGTTTTTT
TRBJ1-1 TRBV9 . . CASSVAGNTEALF TGTGCCAGCAGCGTAGCCGGGAACACTGAAGCTCTCTTT
TRBJ1-5 TRBV6-6 few TRBD1 CASSQAGQGVFSNQPQHF TGTGCCAGCAGTCAGGCAGGACAGGGGGTGTTTAGCAATCAGCCCCAGCATTTT
TRBJ2-1 TRBV5-6 many . CASSSTPPNEQFF TGTGCCAGCAGCTCTACTCCCCCCAATGAGCAGTTCTTC
TRBJ2-3 TRBV4-3 . TRBD2 CASSRGNSGRASDTQYF TGCGCCAGCAGCCGAGGAAATAGCGGGAGGGCCAGTGATACGCAGTATTTT